This TCR beta chain was retrieved from a study of CD8+ T cells in alopecia areata (dated 2018 in TCRdb). Notes on the research overall: Treated patients were enrolled in an open-label pilot trial of oral tofacitinib, 5 to 10 mg twice daily, for moderate-to-severe alopecia areata. Patients stayed on tofacitinib for 6 to 18 months and then had 6 months of follow-up off drug so that delayed response and recurrence could be assessed. In treated patients, disease severity was measured using the SALT score, which gives the percentage of scalp surface area affected. High-throughput TCRbeta sequencing was used to examine T cell clonal expansion in alopecia areata in both the C3H/HeJ mouse model and human patients. On the human side, TCRbeta sequencing was run on scalp tissue and on sorted CD4+ and CD8+ peripheral blood T cells from healthy controls and from alopecia areata patients with either patchy or totalis/universalis disease. Tofacitinib-treated patients had biopsies at baseline and at 4 and 24 weeks of treatment, with a later scalp biopsy in several patients. Clonality in the scalp was compared among normal scalp (n=4), patchy alopecia areata scalp (n=8), and alopecia totalis/universalis scalp (n=8). The RNA source kit depended on sample type: the PAXgene miRNA kit for fixed scalp, the miRNeasy kit for PBMCs, and the RNeasy kit for mouse skin. Amplification of TCRbeta CDR3 regions was done by immunoSEQ multiplex PCR using 35 Vbeta forward primers and 13 Jbeta reverse primers. The paper's findings and limits, for the study overall: Unlike mouse skin, where gammadelta T cells dominate, normal human skin contains resident alphabeta T cells that get sequenced too, which complicates analysis of the scalp TCR repertoire. Shared TCR sequences between patients were less evident than in mice, which may be partly attributable to HLA diversity in the patient population. Because the treated cohort was small and included a single nonresponder, larger studies are needed to assess links between baseline CD8+ expansion and response. Compared with normal scalp, lesional scalp had higher clonality and more expanded CD8+ clones, particularly in alopecia totalis/universalis, a pattern that suggests antigenic drive. Many expanded lesional clones persisted in scalp and blood during tofacitinib treatment, which may partly explain relapse after stopping treatment. With tofacitinib, both scalp clonality and the number of expanded CD8+ clones among the top 100 scalp clones went down significantly.

Library method: the immunoSEQ multiplex PCR assay. For TCR sequencing, RNA was extracted from every sample and reverse transcribed into cDNA to serve as template. SuperScript III was used to make first-strand cDNA, primed with a 2:1 mix of oligo-dT and random hexamers. A synthetic immune receptor repertoire was used to gauge amplification bias, and whatever bias remained was removed computationally. In the original analysis: Raw reads were preprocessed to remove errors, and CDR3 was defined by IMGT conventions from the conserved cysteine to phenylalanine. Clonality was computed as 1 minus the Shannon entropy, with the entropy normalized by log2 of the number of productive unique TCRs. CD4 or CD8 identity of scalp clones was inferred by cross-referencing scalp TCRbeta sequences with sorted blood CD4 and CD8 repertoires. TCRdb carries this immuneACCESS record with in-frame sequences only. Its versions omit some clonotypes, under half of them owing to an unresolved V gene in the studies checked, with the rest unexplained. The D gene and trimming were derived from the DNA, and the V and J assignments and clone size from that table. The sample profile shows roughly 120,000 clones; roughly 50% of them were found once. Of the sample, approximately 12% is held by the ten largest clones.

A remark on this clone: It has no known antigen specificity. No base quality information exists; no much larger clone differs at one position.

The time point label, as the study defines it: 24 weeks on oral tofacitinib. The treatment or condition label here, explained by the study, means: oral pan-JAK inhibitor, 5-10 mg twice daily. Lesional scalp punch biopsies and peripheral blood were collected from alopecia areata patients. PBMCs were separated by density centrifugation and stained for CD3, CD4 and CD8, after which CD4+ and CD8+ T cells were sorted on a FACSAria. This specimen was CD8+ T cells sorted from blood, taken at week 24, from a patient treated with tofacitinib. The clonotype was recovered from a human donor with alopecia areata.

The DNA sequence is TGTGCCAGCAGCCAAGGGGGCGAGGCGAGAAACTATGGCTACACCTTC. This encodes CASSQGGEARNYGYTF. Rearrangement joined TRBV4-2 to TRBJ1-2; TRBD1 is perhaps the D gene, given 5 matching bases. The germline V gene provides CDR1 LGHNA and CDR2 YNFKEQ. Between the V and J ends, shortened by 1 base and 2 bases respectively, the junction contains 14 bases. The cysteine opens and the phenylalanine closes a CDR3 of 16 amino acids. The entry retains the CDR3 DNA only, 48 bases that are in frame from base 1.